The TCR beta chain under discussion was sequenced for a study of early T cells in non-severe SARS-CoV-2 infection. The CDR3 length is 13 residues. In germline, CDR1 is SGHAT, CDR2 FQDESV (reference sequence). The V end was cut by 1 base, the J end by 5 bases, with 5 bases between. This clonotype has a count of ten or more. Individual cDNA molecules were tagged with unique molecular identifiers. MiXCR was run by TCRdb on the 5' RACE reads, yielding one entry per CDR3 protein. This table has around 100,000 distinct CDR3 sequences, around 13% appearing once. The sample was whole blood. V usage is TRBV11-1 and J usage is TRBJ2-2, with D perhaps TRBD1 (5 bases). This receptor was obtained from an adult who was a healthcare worker with PCR-confirmed SARS-CoV-2 infection or an uninfected control (not recorded which). This chain's CDR3 is CASSLGQTGELFF. The CDR3 DNA sequence: TGTGCCAGCAGCTTAGGACAGACCGGGGAGCTGTTTTTT.